This T cell receptor beta chain derives from a study of patients and donors after allogeneic stem cell transplantation. Via MiXCR, TCRdb re-called the RT-PCR reads, giving one row per CDR3 protein. The sample lists approximately 170,000 distinct CDR3 sequences, about 24% seen once, with roughly a quarter in the top ten. The CDR3 is 15 residues long. V lost 1 base, J lost 6 bases, and 5 bases stayed unmatched. Germline CDR1 SQVTM, CDR2 ANQGSEA. This clonotype has just a few counts. Input material: blood, either unsorted or a sorted T cell fraction (not recorded which). This receptor was obtained from a human donor who was either an allogeneic HSCT recipient or a stem cell or donor lymphocyte infusion donor (not recorded which). It is not recorded whose cells these are; they may come from a transplant donor. The V call is TRBV29-1, the J call TRBJ2-7; TRBD2 matches at 14 bases. The CDR3 spells CSVEVGTSGRGEQYF. CDR3 bases: TGCAGCGTTGAAGTAGGGACTAGCGGGAGAGGCGAGCAGTACTTC.